This T cell receptor (beta chain) was profiled in a study of T cells in Graves' hyperthyroidism and ophthalmopathy. The TCR beta CDR3 regions underwent amplification using RNA transcripts as the source. With the HTBI primer set, the TCR CDR3 went through a first round of RT-PCR. TCRdb used MiXCR to reprocess the multiplex PCR reads, holding one entry per CDR3 protein. This table holds some 300,000 distinct CDR3 sequences, about 13% found once. The CDR3 is 15 residues long. Trimming removed 0 bases at V and 4 bases at J, with 12 bases between. Per the germline V gene, CDR1 is LGHNA and CDR2 is YNFKEQ. Every diagnosis used clinical symptoms, serum thyroxine and TRAb, thyroid ultrasound and orbital computed tomography.

The receptor's source is a woman aged 40-49 years with Graves' hyperthyroidism. Sequenced sample: blood. V and J are TRBV4-2 and TRBJ1-2; D remains ambiguous. As DNA, the CDR3 is TGTGCCAGCAGCCAAGAGCAGCAGAACCTCTATGGCTACACCTTC. Protein product: CASSQEQQNLYGYTF.